Listed here are 12 T cell receptor beta chains from one sample, sequenced in a study of blood T cells in healthy people across ages. The authors ran a second PCR of 7 to 11 cycles using a sample-barcoded 5' primer and a J-beta primer mix. MiXCR, run by TCRdb on the 5' RACE reads, gives a single entry per CDR3 protein. The sample lists 800,000 to 1,000,000 distinct CDR3 sequences, about 48% occurring once. Sequencing used blood. Receptor source: a man in his thirties or forties in good health.

Only a few counts were recorded for this clonotype. The CDR3 DNA reads as TGCAGCGTTGGAGGACAGGGCTATGGCTACACCTTC. This translates into CSVGGQGYGYTF. The genes are TRBV29-1 and TRBJ1-2; 8 positions match TRBD1. Per germline, CDR1 SQVTM and CDR2 ANQGSEA. CDR3 length equals 12 residues. V lost 4 bases to trimming and J lost 4 bases; unmatched junction nucleotides: 2.

This chain links TRBV11-2 with TRBJ1-3; D perhaps matches TRBD1 (6 bases). Germline CDR1 and CDR2: SGHAT and FQNNGV. The V and J ends lost 1 base and 0 bases respectively, with 10 bases between them. This CDR3 comprises 16 residues. CDR3 DNA: TGTGCCAGCAGCTTAGCCGGACAGTTCTCTGGAAACACCATATATTTT. Encoded protein: CASSLAGQFSGNTIYF.

J is TRBJ1-5 and V is TRBV12-3 or TRBV12-4; 7 bases are shared with TRBD1. The CDR3 covers 17 residues. After removal of 3 bases from V and 2 bases from J, the junction contained 10 bases not matched to a gene. The CDR3 DNA reads as TGTGCCAGCAGTTTGGGGGACAGAACCCAGGGCAATCAGCCCCAGCATTTT. It specifies CASSLGDRTQGNQPQHF.

A remark on this clonotype: At one of its ends the junction is not consistent with the germline gene, which may arise from a read error. J is TRBJ1-4 and V is TRBV5-6; 8 positions match TRBD1. CDR1 and CDR2 from the germline V gene are SGHDT and YYEEEE. The CDR3 totals 17 residues. The CDR3, as DNA: TGTGCCGGCAGCTTGATATCGACAGGGGCGACTAATGAAAAACTGTTTTTT. It codes for CAGSLISTGATNEKLFF.

A word on this clonotype: This may come from a read error, since a much larger clone is one base off. The chain couples TRBV20-1 to TRBJ2-7, with TRBD2 as a possible D gene (6 bases). The length of the CDR3 is 14 residues. In germline, CDR1 is DFQATT, CDR2 SNEGSKA (reference sequence). CDR3 region: CSARDLRLGYERYF. CDR3 DNA sequence: TGCAGTGCTAGAGATCTGAGACTAGGGTACGAGCGGTACTTC.

J is TRBJ2-1 and V is TRBV11-2; D call uncertain. CDR3 length: 15 amino acids. From germline, CDR1 is SGHAT and CDR2 FQNNGV. Trimming left V 5 bases short and J 8 bases short, with 19 bases between. The CDR3 DNA is TGTGCCAGCAGCCGTGACCTCTCTCGAGTCGATGAGCAGTTCTTC. Protein product: CASSRDLSRVDEQFF.

The V and J genes are TRBV6-6 and TRBJ1-5; 7 bases are shared with TRBD1. Looked up from germline, CDR1 is MNHNY and CDR2 is SVGAGI (reference sequence). The CDR3 is 17 residues long. Losses at the gene ends were 6 bases for V and 7 bases for J; bases not matched to a gene: 18. CDR3 in amino acids: CASSQREAGGPGQPQHF. DNA for the CDR3: TGTGCCAGCAGCCAAAGGGAGGCAGGGGGGCCGGGCCAGCCCCAGCATTTT.

The table lists this clonotype with a few counts. V gene TRBV28 combines with J gene TRBJ2-1; 7 bases map to TRBD2. The CDR3 has 15 amino acids. V dropped 2 bases and J dropped 5; count of bases not matched to a gene: 6. Germline assignment: CDR1 MDHEN and CDR2 SYDVKM. The CDR3 sequence: CASSLERGLNNEQFF. The CDR3 DNA is TGTGCCAGCAGTTTAGAGCGGGGATTAAACAATGAGCAGTTCTTC.

Turning to this clonotype: Mismatch with germline at one junction end may stem from a read error. The CDR3 sequence: CVISESRQLYNEQYF. The CDR3, as DNA: TGTGTCATCAGTGAGTCGAGACAACTCTACAATGAGCAGTACTTC. The V call is TRBV10-3, the J call TRBJ2-1; D not resolved. The last part of the DNA fits TRBJ2-7 better; the J call may be wrong. This CDR3 spans 15 amino acids. The germline gives CDR1 ENHRY, CDR2 SYGVKD.

This clonotype was seen at least ten times. CDR3 amino acids: CASSQDLDRGSYEQYF. CDR3 bases: TGCGCCAGCAGCCAAGATTTGGACAGGGGGTCCTACGAGCAGTACTTC. The rearrangement links TRBV4-3 to TRBJ2-7; 10 bases map to TRBD1. Losses at the gene ends were 0 bases for V and 1 base for J; bases not matched to a gene: 3. The CDR3 runs 16 residues. Germline V lookup: CDR1 LGHNA, CDR2 YSLEER.

J is TRBJ1-2 and V is TRBV7-2; 7 nucleotides agree with TRBD1. The CDR3 totals 13 residues. Trimming removed 5 bases from V and 8 bases from J; junction bases left unmatched: 8. In germline, CDR1 is SGHTA, CDR2 FQGNSA. CDR3 protein: CASSPGGGWGYTF. CDR3 nucleotide sequence: TGTGCCAGCAGCCCAGGGGGGGGTTGGGGCTACACCTTC.

V is TRBV7-2 and J is TRBJ2-7; either TRBD1 or TRBD2 may supply D (6 bases each). Germline V gene data show CDR1 as SGHTA and CDR2 as FQGNSA. V was shortened by 6 bases and J by 3 bases, with 18 bases between the two germline ends. The CDR3 totals 15 residues. CDR3: CASSWVGGQSYEQYF. DNA of the CDR3: TGTGCCAGCAGTTGGGTGGGGGGCCAAAGCTACGAGCAGTACTTC.